This TCR beta chain was recovered during a study of cytomegalovirus exposure and HLA in healthy donors. PCR was performed using 60 Vbeta and 13 Jbeta primers. Sequencing was performed with immunoSEQ multiplex PCR; in TCRdb, only in-frame clones are kept and a portion is missing. The data contain about 160,000 clones, approximately 79% of them seen just once; the ten biggest clones take up about 2%. In its sample, this clone was seen a few times. There are 14 residues in the CDR3. J gave up 3 bases and V 2 bases, and 2 bases lay outside the gene matches. Germline CDR1 and CDR2: KGHSH and LQKENI. The genes are TRBV18 and TRBJ2-5; the match to TRBD2 covers 8 bases. This clonotype was sampled from a man in his forties in good health and CMV-seronegative. Sequencing used PBMCs. The CDR3 reads CASSPRGLEETQYF. CDR3 sequence (DNA): TGTGCCAGCTCACCAAGGGGACTAGAAGAGACCCAGTACTTC.